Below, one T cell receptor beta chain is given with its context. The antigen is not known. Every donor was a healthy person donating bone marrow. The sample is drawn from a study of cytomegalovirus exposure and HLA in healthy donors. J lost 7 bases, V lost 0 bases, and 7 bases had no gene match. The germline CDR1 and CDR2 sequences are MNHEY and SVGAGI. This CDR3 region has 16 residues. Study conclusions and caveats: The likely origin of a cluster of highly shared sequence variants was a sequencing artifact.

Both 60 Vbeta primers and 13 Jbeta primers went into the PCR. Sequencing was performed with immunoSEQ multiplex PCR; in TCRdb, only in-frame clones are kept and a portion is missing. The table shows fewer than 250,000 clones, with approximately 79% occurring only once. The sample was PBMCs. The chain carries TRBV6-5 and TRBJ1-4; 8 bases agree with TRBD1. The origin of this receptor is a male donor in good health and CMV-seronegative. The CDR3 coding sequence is TGTGCCAGCAGTTACTCATGGACAGGGACATTTGAAAAACTGTTTTTT. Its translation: CASSYSWTGTFEKLFF.